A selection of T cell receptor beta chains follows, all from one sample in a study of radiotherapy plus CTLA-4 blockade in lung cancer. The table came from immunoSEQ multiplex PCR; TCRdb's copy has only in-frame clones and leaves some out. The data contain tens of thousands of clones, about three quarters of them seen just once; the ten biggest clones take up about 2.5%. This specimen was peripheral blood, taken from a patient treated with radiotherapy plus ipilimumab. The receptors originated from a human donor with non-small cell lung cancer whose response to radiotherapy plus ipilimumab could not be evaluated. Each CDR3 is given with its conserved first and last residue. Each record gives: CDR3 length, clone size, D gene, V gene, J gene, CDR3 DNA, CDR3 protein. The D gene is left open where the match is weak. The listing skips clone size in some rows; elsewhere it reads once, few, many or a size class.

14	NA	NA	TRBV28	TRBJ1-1	TGTGCCAGCACCCCAGCGGGGGCGAACACTGAAGCTTTCTTT	CASTPAGANTEAFF
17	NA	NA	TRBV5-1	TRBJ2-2	TGCGCCAGCAGCTTGGGGCGGGACCCCGTTAACACCGGGGAGCTGTTTTTT	CASSLGRDPVNTGELFF
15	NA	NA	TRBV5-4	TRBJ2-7	TGTGCCAGCAGCACCCCCGGGACTGCTTTCTACGAGCAGTACTTC	CASSTPGTAFYEQYF
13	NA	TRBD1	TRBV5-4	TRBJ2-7	TGTGCCAGCAGCTTGTTGGACAGGGAAGAGCAGTACTTC	CASSLLDREEQYF
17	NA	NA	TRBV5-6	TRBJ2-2	TGTGCCAGCAGCTTCCCCCGACTGCCGTTAGGCACCGGGGAGCTGTTTTTT	CASSFPRLPLGTGELFF
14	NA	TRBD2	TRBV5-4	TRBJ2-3	TGTGCCAGCAGTAAGCGGGGTAGCACAGATACGCAGTATTTT	CASSKRGSTDTQYF
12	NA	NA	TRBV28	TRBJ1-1	TGTGCCAGCAGGAACAGCAACACTGAAGCTTTCTTT	CASRNSNTEAFF
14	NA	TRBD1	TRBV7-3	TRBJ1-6	TGTGCCAGCAGCCCAGGGGGACAGGGATCACCCCTCCACTTT	CASSPGGQGSPLHF
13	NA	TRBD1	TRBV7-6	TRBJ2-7	TGTGCCAGCAGCGCTGGACAGGGGCGGGAGCAGTACTTC	CASSAGQGREQYF
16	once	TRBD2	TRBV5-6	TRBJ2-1	TGTGCCAGCAGCTTGGCCCGGACTAGCGGGAGACGTGAGCAGTTCTTC	CASSLARTSGRREQFF
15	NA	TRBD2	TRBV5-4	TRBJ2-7	TGTGCCAGCAGCTCAGCGACTAGCGGCTCCTACGAGCAGTACTTC	CASSSATSGSYEQYF
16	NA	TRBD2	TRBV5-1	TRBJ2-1	TGCGCCAGCAGCTGGACTAGCGGTAGCTCCTACAATGAGCAGTTCTTC	CASSWTSGSSYNEQFF
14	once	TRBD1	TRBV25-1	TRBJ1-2	TGTGCCAGCAGTGATCAGGACAGGGGGTATGGCTACACCTTC	CASSDQDRGYGYTF
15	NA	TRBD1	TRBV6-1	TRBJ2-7	TGTGCCAGCAGTGCCCTGACAGGGGGCTGGCACGAGCAGTACTTC	CASSALTGGWHEQYF
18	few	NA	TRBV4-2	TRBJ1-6	TGTGCCAGCAGCCAAGACTCCGTCGGGAACTCCTATAATTCACCCCTCCACTTT	CASSQDSVGNSYNSPLHF
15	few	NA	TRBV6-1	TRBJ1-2	TGTGCCAGCAGTGCGGGGGGCAGGATGAACTATGGCTACACCTTC	CASSAGGRMNYGYTF
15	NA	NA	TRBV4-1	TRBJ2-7	TGCGCCAGCAGCCAAGTCGAGCAGGTCACCTACGAGCAGTACTTC	CASSQVEQVTYEQYF
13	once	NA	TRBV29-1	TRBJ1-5	TGCAGCGTTGAAGACAGGGAGGGACAGCCCCAGCATTTT	CSVEDREGQPQHF
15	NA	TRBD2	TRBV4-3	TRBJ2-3	TGCGCCAGCAGCCAACGGGGGCGGGAGGAAGATACGCAGTATTTT	CASSQRGREEDTQYF
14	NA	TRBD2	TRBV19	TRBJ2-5	TGTGCCAGTACTCCGGGACTAGCGAAGGAGACCCAGTACTTC	CASTPGLAKETQYF
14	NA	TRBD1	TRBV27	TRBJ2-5	TGTGCCAGCAGGACTACAGGGGAGACGGAGACCCAGTACTTC	CASRTTGETETQYF
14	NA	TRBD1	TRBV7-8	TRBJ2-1	TGTGCCAGCAGCCCTTCGACAGGGCAAAGTGTACCGTTCTTC	CASSPSTGQSVPFF
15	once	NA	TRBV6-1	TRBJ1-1	TGTGCCAGCAGGAACATAAACAGGGAAAACACTGAAGCTTTCTTT	CASRNINRENTEAFF
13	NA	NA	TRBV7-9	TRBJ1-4	TGTGCCAGCACCCTCGGAGGGCTCGGAAAACTGTTTTTT	CASTLGGLGKLFF
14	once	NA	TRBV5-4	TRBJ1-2	TGTGCCAGCAGCACCCCCGGGGCTAACTATGGCTACACCTTC	CASSTPGANYGYTF
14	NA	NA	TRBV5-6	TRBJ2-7	TGTGCCAGCAGCTTGGAGGCAGGGGATCCCGAGCAGTACTTC	CASSLEAGDPEQYF
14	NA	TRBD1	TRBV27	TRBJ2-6	TGTGCCAGCACGACAGGGGTTGGGGCCAACGTCCTGACTTTC	CASTTGVGANVLTF
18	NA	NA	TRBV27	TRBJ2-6	TGTGCCAGCAGTCTCCTCGCCCAGGTCCCCTCCGGGGCCAACGTCCTGACTTTC	CASSLLAQVPSGANVLTF
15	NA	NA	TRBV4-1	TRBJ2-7	TGCGCCAGCAGCCAAGTGGAGGGGCATCCCTACGAGCAGTACTTC	CASSQVEGHPYEQYF
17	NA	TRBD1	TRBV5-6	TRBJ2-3	TGTGCCAGCAGCTTGGCCGGGACAGGGAAAGTAGCAGATACGCAGTATTTT	CASSLAGTGKVADTQYF
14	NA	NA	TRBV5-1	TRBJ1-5	TGCGCCAGCAGCACTGACAGTATGAATCAGCCCCAGCATTTT	CASSTDSMNQPQHF
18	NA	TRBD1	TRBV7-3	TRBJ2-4	TGTGCCAGCAGCCCTACCGGACAGGGTGCGGTAGCCAAAAACATTCAGTACTTC	CASSPTGQGAVAKNIQYF
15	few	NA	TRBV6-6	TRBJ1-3	TGTGCCAGCAGTCAACTCGGGGGGCGGGGAAACACCATATATTTT	CASSQLGGRGNTIYF
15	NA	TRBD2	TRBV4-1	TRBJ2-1	TGCGCCAGCAGCCTGAGCGGGAGAGGAGGGAATGAGCAGTTCTTC	CASSLSGRGGNEQFF
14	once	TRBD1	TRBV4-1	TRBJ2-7	TGCGCCAGCAGCGAACCTGACAGGGAAAGCGAGCAGTACTTC	CASSEPDRESEQYF
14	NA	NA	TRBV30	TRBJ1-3	TGTGCCTGGGCCCCGGGTCTCTCTGGAAACACCATATATTTT	CAWAPGLSGNTIYF
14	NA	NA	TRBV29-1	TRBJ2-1	TGCAGCGTTGAGCTCCAGCGCCTTACATATGAGCAGTTCTTC	CSVELQRLTYEQFF
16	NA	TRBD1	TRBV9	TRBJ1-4	TGTGCCAGCAGCGATTTATCCGGGACAGGGAATGAAAAACTGTTTTTT	CASSDLSGTGNEKLFF
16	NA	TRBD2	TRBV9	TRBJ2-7	TGTGCCAGCAGCGTAGAAGATAGCGGGGGGTCCTACGAGCAGTACTTC	CASSVEDSGGSYEQYF
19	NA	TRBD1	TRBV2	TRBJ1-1	TGTGCCAGAAGGGGGAGAAGGGGGGAATTTCAGGGGGCTAACACTGAAGCTTTCTTT	CARRGRRGEFQGANTEAFF
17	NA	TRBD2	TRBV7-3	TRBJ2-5	TGTGCCAGCAGCTTAAAGGGTCGCCTAGCGGGAGGAGAGACCCAGTACTTC	CASSLKGRLAGGETQYF
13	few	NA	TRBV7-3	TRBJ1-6	TGTGCCAGCAGCTTACTAACTGAGTCACCCCTCCACTTT	CASSLLTESPLHF
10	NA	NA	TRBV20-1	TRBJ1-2	TGCAGTGCTCAAAGCGGGGGATGGACCTTC	CSAQSGGWTF
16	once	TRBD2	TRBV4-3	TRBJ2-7	TGCGCCAGCAGCCAAGGGCTAGCGGGATTCTCCTACGAGCAGTACTTC	CASSQGLAGFSYEQYF
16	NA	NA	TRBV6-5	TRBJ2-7	TGTGCCAGCAGTTACGGTCTGGGGGCTGGGTCCTACGAGCAGTACTTC	CASSYGLGAGSYEQYF
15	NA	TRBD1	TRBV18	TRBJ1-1	TGTGCCAGCTCACTAAGTGACAGGGGGCTTACTGAAGCTTTCTTT	CASSLSDRGLTEAFF
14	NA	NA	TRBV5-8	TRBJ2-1	TGTGCCAGCAGCTTGGTTGGCGGGGACAATGAGCAGTTCTTC	CASSLVGGDNEQFF
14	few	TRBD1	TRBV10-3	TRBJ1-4	TGTGCCATCAGCAGGACAGGGGGAAATGAAAAACTGTTTTTT	CAISRTGGNEKLFF
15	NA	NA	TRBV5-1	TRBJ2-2	TGCGCCAGCAGCTTGGGGACAACGAACACCGGGGAGCTGTTTTTT	CASSLGTTNTGELFF
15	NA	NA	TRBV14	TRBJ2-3	TGTGCCAGCAGCCAAGATTTCCTAGCCACAGATACGCAGTATTTT	CASSQDFLATDTQYF
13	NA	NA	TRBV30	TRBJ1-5	TGTGCCTGGAGTGTGGGTGAGGCGCAGCCCCAGCATTTT	CAWSVGEAQPQHF
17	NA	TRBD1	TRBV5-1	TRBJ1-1	TGCGCCAGCAGCTCACCCGGGACAGGGGAGATGAACACTGAAGCTTTCTTT	CASSSPGTGEMNTEAFF
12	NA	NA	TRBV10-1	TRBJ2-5	TGCGCCAGACGCCTCGAGATGGTAGGAGGGTACTTC	CARRLEMVGGYF
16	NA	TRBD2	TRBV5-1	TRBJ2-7	TGCGCCAGCAGTTCATTGGCGGGGACTAGCGGGAGCGAGCAGTACTTC	CASSSLAGTSGSEQYF
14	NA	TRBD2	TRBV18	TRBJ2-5	TGTGCCAGCTCACCACCGGGAGGGCCAGAGACCCAGTACTTC	CASSPPGGPETQYF
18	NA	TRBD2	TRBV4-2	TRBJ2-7	TGTGCCAGCAGCCAAGAAGTACTAGCGGGAGGTGTAGCCTACGAGCAGTACTTC	CASSQEVLAGGVAYEQYF
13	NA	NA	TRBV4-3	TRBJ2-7	TGCGCCAGCAGCCAACTTCGAGGACTGGCAAAATTCTTC	CASSQLRGLAKFF
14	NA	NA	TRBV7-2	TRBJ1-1	TGTGCCAGCAGCCTCCTCGCAGGGCAGACTGAAGCTTTCTTT	CASSLLAGQTEAFF
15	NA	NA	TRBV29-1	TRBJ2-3	TGCAGCGTTGAGGACAGACGTACTAGCACAGATACGCAGTATTTT	CSVEDRRTSTDTQYF
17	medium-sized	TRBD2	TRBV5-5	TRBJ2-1	TGTGCCAGCAGCCGAGTAGGACTAGCGGGAGACCCCTATGAGCAGTTCTTC	CASSRVGLAGDPYEQFF